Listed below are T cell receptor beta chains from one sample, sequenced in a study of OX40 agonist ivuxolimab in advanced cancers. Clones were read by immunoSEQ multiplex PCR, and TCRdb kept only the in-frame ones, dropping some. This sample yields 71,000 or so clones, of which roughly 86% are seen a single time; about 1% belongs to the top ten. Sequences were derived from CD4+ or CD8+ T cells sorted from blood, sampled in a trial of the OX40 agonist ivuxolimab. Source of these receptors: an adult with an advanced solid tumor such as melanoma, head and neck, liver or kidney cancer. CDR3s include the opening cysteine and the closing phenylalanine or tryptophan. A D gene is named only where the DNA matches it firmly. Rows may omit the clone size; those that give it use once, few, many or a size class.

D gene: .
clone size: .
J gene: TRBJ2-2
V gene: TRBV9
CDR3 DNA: TGTGCCAGCAGCGCCGGGACCCAGAACACCGGGGAGCTGTTTTTT
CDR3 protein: CASSAGTQNTGELFF

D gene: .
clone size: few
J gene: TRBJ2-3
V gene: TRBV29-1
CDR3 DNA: TGCAGCGTTGAGGGGCAGACAGATACGCAGTATTTT
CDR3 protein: CSVEGQTDTQYF

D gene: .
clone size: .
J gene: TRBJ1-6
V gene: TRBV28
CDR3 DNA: TGTGCCAGCAGCCCTCGGGACCCTAATTTCACCCTCCACTTT
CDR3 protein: CASSPRDPNFTLHF

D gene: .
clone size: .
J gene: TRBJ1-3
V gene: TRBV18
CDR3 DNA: TGTGCCAGCGCAGGGGCTGGAAACACCATATATTTT
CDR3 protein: CASAGAGNTIYF

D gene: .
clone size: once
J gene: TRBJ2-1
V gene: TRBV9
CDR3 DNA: TGTGCCAGCAGCGGTTCTAGCGCCGGTGAGCAGTTCTTC
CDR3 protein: CASSGSSAGEQFF

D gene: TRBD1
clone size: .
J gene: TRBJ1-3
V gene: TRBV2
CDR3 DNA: TGTGCCAGCAGTGGGGACAGGGCTCTAGGAAACACCATATATTTT
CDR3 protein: CASSGDRALGNTIYF

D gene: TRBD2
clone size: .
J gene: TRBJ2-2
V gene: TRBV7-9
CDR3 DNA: TGTGCCAGCAGCTCTAGCGGGAGCCTTGGCACCGGGGAGCTGTTTTTT
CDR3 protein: CASSSSGSLGTGELFF

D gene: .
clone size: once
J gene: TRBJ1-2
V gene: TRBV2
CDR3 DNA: TGTGCCAGCAGTGAGCGCCACCGGGACTATGGCTACACCTTC
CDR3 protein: CASSERHRDYGYTF

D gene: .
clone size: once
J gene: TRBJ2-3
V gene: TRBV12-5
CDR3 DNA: TGTGCTAGTGGTTTGACAGATACGCAGTATTTT
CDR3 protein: CASGLTDTQYF

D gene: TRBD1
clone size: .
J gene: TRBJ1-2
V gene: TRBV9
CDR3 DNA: TGTGCCAGCAGCGTAAACACGGGACAGGGGGCGCGGGGCTACACCTTC
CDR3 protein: CASSVNTGQGARGYTF

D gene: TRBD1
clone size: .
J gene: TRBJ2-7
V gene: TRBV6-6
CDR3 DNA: TGTGCCAGCAGTTACGCGGGACAGGGGGGTTACGAGCAGTACTTC
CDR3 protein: CASSYAGQGGYEQYF

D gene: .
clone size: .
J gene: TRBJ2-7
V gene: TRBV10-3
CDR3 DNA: TGTGCCATCAGTCAGCCTGGCGGCGACGAGCAGTACTTC
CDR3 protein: CAISQPGGDEQYF

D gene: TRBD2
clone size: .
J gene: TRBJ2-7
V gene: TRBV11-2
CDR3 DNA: TGTGCCAGCAGCCTCGGGGGGACTAGGAACGAGCAGTACTTC
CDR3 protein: CASSLGGTRNEQYF

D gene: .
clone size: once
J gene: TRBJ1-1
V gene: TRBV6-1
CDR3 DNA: TGTGCCAGCAGGGGCCAGGGGTACACTGAAGCTTTCTTT
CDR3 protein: CASRGQGYTEAFF

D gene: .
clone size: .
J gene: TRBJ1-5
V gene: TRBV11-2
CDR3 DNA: TGTGCCAGCAGCTTAGGTCCTGGGGGAGAACAGCCCCAGCATTTT
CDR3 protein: CASSLGPGGEQPQHF

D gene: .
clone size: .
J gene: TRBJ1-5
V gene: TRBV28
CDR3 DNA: TGTGCCAGCAGTCCTCAGGGCTTCTATAGCAATCAGCCCCAGCATTTT
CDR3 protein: CASSPQGFYSNQPQHF

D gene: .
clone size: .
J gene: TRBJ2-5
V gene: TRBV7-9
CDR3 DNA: TGTGCCAGCAGCTTTAAGGGGGGAGAGCAAGAGACCCAGTACTTC
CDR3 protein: CASSFKGGEQETQYF

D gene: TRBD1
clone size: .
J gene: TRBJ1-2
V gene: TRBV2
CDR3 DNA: TGTGCCAGCAGCCAAAGGGGGCTTGATGGCTACACCTTC
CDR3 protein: CASSQRGLDGYTF

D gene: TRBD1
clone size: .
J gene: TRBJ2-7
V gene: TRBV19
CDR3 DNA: TGTGCCAGTAGTGTCTCCGGGACAGGGGACAGAAAGCAGTACTTC
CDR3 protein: CASSVSGTGDRKQYF

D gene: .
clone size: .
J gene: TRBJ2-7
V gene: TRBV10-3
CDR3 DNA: TGTGCCTCGACCTCCCGGGACGGCTACGAGCAGTACTTC
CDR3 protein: CASTSRDGYEQYF

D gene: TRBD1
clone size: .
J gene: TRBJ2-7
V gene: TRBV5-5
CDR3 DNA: TGTGCCAGCAGGGGGACAGCTACCTACGAGCAGTACTTC
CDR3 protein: CASRGTATYEQYF

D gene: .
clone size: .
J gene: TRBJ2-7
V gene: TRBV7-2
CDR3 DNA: TGTGCCAGCAGCCCGGGCGGGGCTGGGGACTACGAGCAGTACTTC
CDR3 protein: CASSPGGAGDYEQYF

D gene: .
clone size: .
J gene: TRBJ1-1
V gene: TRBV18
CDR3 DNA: TGTGCCAGCTCACTCGGGGTGGGGAACACTGAAGCTTTCTTT
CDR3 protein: CASSLGVGNTEAFF

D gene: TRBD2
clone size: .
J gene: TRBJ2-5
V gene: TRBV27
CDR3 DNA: TGTGCCAGCAGTGAGGGCGGGACGGCCGGGGGGCAGTACTTC
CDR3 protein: CASSEGGTAGGQYF

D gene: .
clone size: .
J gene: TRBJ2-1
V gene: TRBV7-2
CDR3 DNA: TGTGCCAGCAGCTTATCAATCGGGGGCGATGAGCAGTTCTTC
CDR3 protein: CASSLSIGGDEQFF

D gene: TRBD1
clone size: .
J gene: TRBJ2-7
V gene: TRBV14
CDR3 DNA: TGTGCCAGTGGAGACAGGGACTCCTACGAGCAGTACTTC
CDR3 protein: CASGDRDSYEQYF

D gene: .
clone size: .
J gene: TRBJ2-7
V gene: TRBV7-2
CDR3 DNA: TGTGCCAGCAGCTTAGGTACGATCGACGAGCAGTACTTC
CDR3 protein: CASSLGTIDEQYF

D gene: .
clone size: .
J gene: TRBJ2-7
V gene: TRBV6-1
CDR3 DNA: TGTGCCAGCAGTGAAGCGGGCTACGAGCAGTACTTC
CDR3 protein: CASSEAGYEQYF

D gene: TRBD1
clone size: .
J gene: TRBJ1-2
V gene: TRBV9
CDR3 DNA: TGTGCCAGCAGCGTAATGGGACAGGGGAATGGCTACACCTTC
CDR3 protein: CASSVMGQGNGYTF

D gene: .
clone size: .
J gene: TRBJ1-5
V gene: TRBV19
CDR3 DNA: TGTGCCAGTAGGGTAGGGGACTTAAGCAATCAGCCCCAGCATTTT
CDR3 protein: CASRVGDLSNQPQHF

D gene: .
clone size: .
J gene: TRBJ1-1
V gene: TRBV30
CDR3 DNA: TGTGCCTGGAGTCGGGAGAACACTGAAGCTTTCTTT
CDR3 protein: CAWSRENTEAFF

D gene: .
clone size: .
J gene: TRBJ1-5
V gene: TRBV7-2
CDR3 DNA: TGTGCCAGCAGCCCTCCGGGTCAGCCCCAGCATTTT
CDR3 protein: CASSPPGQPQHF

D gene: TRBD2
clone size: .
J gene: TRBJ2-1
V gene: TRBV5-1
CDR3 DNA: TGCGCCAGCAGCTTCGGGACTAGCGGTCCTTACAATGAGCAGTTCTTC
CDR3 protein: CASSFGTSGPYNEQFF

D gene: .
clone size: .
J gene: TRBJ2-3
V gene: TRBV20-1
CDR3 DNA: TGCAGTGCTGTAGCGGCAGATACGCAGTATTTT
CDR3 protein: CSAVAADTQYF

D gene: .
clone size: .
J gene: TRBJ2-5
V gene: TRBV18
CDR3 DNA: TGTGCCAGCTCAGAACAGCGGTCGGGGGAGACCCAGTACTTC
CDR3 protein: CASSEQRSGETQYF

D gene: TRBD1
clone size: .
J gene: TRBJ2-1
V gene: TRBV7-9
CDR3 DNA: TGTGCCAGCAGCTTAGGGTCAGGGGGCCTGGGTGAGCAGTTCTTC
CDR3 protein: CASSLGSGGLGEQFF

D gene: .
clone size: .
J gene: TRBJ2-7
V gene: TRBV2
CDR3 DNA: TGTGCCAGCAGGGCGTCTAGCTCAACCTACGAGCAGTACTTC
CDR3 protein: CASRASSSTYEQYF

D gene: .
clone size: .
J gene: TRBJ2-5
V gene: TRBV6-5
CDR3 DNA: TGTGCCAGCAAGAGGCAAGAGACCCAGTACTTC
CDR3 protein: CASKRQETQYF

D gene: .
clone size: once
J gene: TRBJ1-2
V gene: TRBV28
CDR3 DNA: TGTGCCAGCAGTGAGAGCCTAGCCCCCTATGGCTACACCTTC
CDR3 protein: CASSESLAPYGYTF

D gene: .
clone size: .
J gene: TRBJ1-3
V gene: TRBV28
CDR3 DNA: TGTGCCAGCAGTTTGGGGAGCTCTGGAAACACCATATATTTT
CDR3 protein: CASSLGSSGNTIYF

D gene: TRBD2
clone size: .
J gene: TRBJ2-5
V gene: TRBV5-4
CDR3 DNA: TGTGCCAGCAGCCCAGGGACTACTCGCGAGACCCAGTACTTC
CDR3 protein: CASSPGTTRETQYF

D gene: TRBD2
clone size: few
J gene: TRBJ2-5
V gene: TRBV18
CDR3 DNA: TGTGCCAGCTCACCACCGGTAGGGGAGGGCCCAGAGACCCAGTACTTC
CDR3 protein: CASSPPVGEGPETQYF

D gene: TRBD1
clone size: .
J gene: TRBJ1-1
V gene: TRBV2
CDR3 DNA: TGTGCCAGCAGTGTGAGAGGACAGGGGGCCGGAGGTCAAGCTTTCTTT
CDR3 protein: CASSVRGQGAGGQAFF

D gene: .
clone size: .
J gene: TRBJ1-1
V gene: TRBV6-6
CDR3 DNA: TGTGCCAGCAGCCCCCTAGAGGGATGGAACACTGAAGCTTTCTTT
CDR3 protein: CASSPLEGWNTEAFF